This TCR beta chain was found in a study of blood T cell repertoires in COVID-19. Study details: Some COVID-19 samples were acute and others convalescent; all came from the United States, Italy and Spain. T cells, B-cell-depleted T cells, or PBMCs supplied cDNA or gDNA.

This CDR3 comprises 18 residues. Germline V gene sequence: CDR1 MNHNY, CDR2 SVGAGI (reference sequence). V gave up 5 bases and J gave up 1 base; unmatched junction bases: 8. Authors' data handling: Quantification of nucleated cells was approximated via reference gene primer amplification. Generated by immunoSEQ multiplex PCR, the TCRdb table keeps only in-frame clones and is missing some. The D gene and trimming were derived from the DNA, and the V and J assignments and clone size from that table. The data contain roughly 98,000 clones, 85% to 95% of them seen just once; the ten biggest clones take up 6.3%.

The sample consisted of peripheral blood. The chain combines TRBV6-6 with TRBJ2-6; 10 bases align to TRBD1. This receptor was identified in a woman in her sixties with active COVID-19. CDR3 region: CASSRSWDRGSGANVLTF. CDR3 DNA sequence: TGTGCCAGCAGTCGCTCGTGGGACAGGGGTTCTGGGGCCAACGTCCTGACTTTC.